The TCR beta chain under discussion was sequenced for a study of T cells in Graves' hyperthyroidism and ophthalmopathy. V was cut by 8 bases and J by 2 bases, with 16 bases left in between. This CDR3 has 14 residues. Germline assignment: CDR1 WNHNN and CDR2 SYGVQD (reference sequence). This clonotype has ten or more counts. The antigen is unknown. Using RNA transcripts as the source, TCR beta CDR3 regions were amplified. The study used the HTBI primer set for a first-round RT-PCR of the TCR CDR3. TCRdb processed the multiplex PCR reads anew with MiXCR; each CDR3 protein has one entry. The table has around 340,000 distinct CDR3 sequences, around 18% seen once. General observations from the study: In the blood, most expanded thyroid clonotypes above 0.001 appeared as well.

This receptor was obtained from a woman in her thirties or forties with Graves' ophthalmopathy. This sequence joins TRBV10-1 and TRBJ2-7; D perhaps matches TRBD1 (5 bases). Sequencing was carried out using blood. The CDR3 sequence is CASDGCREAYEQYF. Written as DNA, the CDR3 is TGCGCCAGCGACGGATGCAGGGAAGCCTACGAGCAGTACTTC.